This T cell receptor (beta chain) was documented in a study of patients and donors after allogeneic stem cell transplantation. In germline, CDR1 is SGHTA, CDR2 FQGNSA. This CDR3 has 14 amino acids. Trimming cost V 1 base and J 3 bases, with 10 bases left between them. In TCRdb, the RT-PCR reads were re-called with MiXCR into one record per CDR3 protein. The sample includes some 960,000 distinct CDR3 sequences, 18% of them seen just once. This clonotype has just a few counts. The V call is TRBV7-2, the J call TRBJ2-7; no clear D. The TCR comes from a human donor who was either an allogeneic HSCT recipient or a stem cell or donor lymphocyte infusion donor (not recorded which). It is not recorded whose cells these are; they may come from a transplant donor. The sequenced sample consisted of blood, either unsorted or a sorted T cell fraction (not recorded which). The CDR3 nucleotides are TGTGCCAGCAGCTTAGGCCACCCGGGCTACGAGCAGTACTTC. Translating gives CASSLGHPGYEQYF.